This T cell receptor beta chain was profiled in a study of blood T cell repertoires in COVID-19. Study details: Samples taken during acute and convalescent COVID-19 were collected in the United States, Italy and Spain. The analysed material was cDNA or gDNA that came from T cells, B-cell-depleted T cells, or PBMCs.

This clone was counted a single time. Recruited during active infection, patients (from Seattle) were subsequently followed longitudinally. This table comes from immunoSEQ multiplex PCR, and its TCRdb copy is limited to in-frame clones, with some not included. The sample has around 300,000 clones; approximately 90% are singletons. The origin of this receptor is a woman aged 25-40 years with COVID-19, enrolled during active disease. The source material was peripheral blood.

CDR3 loop: CASSMGLSNQPQHF. The CDR3 coding sequence is TGTGCCAGTAGTATGGGGCTTAGCAATCAGCCCCAGCATTTT. V is TRBV19 and J is TRBJ1-5, with a weak D call TRBD1 (5 bases). The CDR3 is made up of 14 amino acids. V dropped 3 bases and J dropped 0 bases, with 6 bases sitting between them. Germline loops: CDR1 LNHDA, CDR2 SQIVND (reference sequence).